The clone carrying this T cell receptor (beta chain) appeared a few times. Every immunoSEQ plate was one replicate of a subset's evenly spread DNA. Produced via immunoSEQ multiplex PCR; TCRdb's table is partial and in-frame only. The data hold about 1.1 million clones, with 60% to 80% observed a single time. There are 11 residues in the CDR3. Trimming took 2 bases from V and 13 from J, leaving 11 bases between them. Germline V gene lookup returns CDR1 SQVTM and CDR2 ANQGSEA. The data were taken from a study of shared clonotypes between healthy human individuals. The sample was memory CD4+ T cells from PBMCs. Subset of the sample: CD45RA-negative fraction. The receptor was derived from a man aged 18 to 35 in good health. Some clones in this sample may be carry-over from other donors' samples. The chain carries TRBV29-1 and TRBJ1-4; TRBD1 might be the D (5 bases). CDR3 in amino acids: CSVERGDGLFF. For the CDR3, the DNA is TGCAGCGTTGAAAGGGGAGACGGACTGTTTTTT.